The text below deals with one TCR beta chain. No antigen is known for it. This sample is drawn from a study of cytomegalovirus exposure and HLA in healthy donors. Generated by immunoSEQ multiplex PCR, the TCRdb table keeps only in-frame clones and is missing some. Among some 120,000 clones listed, 89% were seen once. Losses at the gene ends were 0 bases for V and 0 bases for J; bases not matched to a gene: 6. Germline V CDR1 and CDR2: GTSNPN, SVGIG (reference sequence). The CDR3 length is 17 residues. The study's findings and limits: Most TCR sequences proved rare, with some public TCRs found in many donors. Specificity of a few CMV-associated chains for CMV antigens was verified in vitro. The study designated 160 or so TCR beta chains cytomegalovirus-associated.

The TCR was taken from a woman under 30 in good health and CMV-seronegative. The sample consisted of PBMCs. The chain recombines TRBV30 with TRBJ2-1; 9 nucleotides align to TRBD1. The CDR3 region is CAWSVTLTGGSYNEQFF. The DNA for the CDR3 is TGTGCCTGGAGTGTTACTTTGACAGGGGGCTCCTACAATGAGCAGTTCTTC.